These 21 T cell receptor beta chains share one sample of origin, sequenced in a study of T-cell memory formation after mild COVID-19. TCRdb re-derived calls from the 5' RACE reads in MiXCR, one entry per CDR3 protein. The repertoire holds some 120,000 distinct CDR3 sequences, about a sixth seen once, with 4% to 6% in the top ten. The source material was PBMCs or a T cell subset sorted from them (not recorded which). These receptor sequences come from a young man who had mild COVID-19 (a few samples of this study predate the infection). Cell type and time point are not known.

V and J are TRBV20-1 and TRBJ1-1; tentative D call: TRBD1 (5 bases). V shed 6 bases and J shed 4 bases, with 15 bases lying between them. CDR3 length: 13 amino acids. The germline V gene has CDR1 DFQATT and CDR2 SNEGSKA (reference sequence). CDR3 amino acids: CSAFAGTSTEAFF. The CDR3 DNA sequence: TGCAGTGCGTTTGCAGGGACGAGCACTGAAGCTTTCTTT.

This sequence joins TRBV6-5 and TRBJ2-7, with D maybe TRBD2 (6 bases). CDR1 is MNHEY and CDR2 is SVGAGI in the germline V gene. The V gene lost 6 bases and the J gene lost 6 bases, with 18 bases spanning the gap. The CDR3 runs 14 residues. The CDR3 loop reads CASSQARSGGEQYV. The CDR3 coding sequence is TGTGCCAGCAGCCAAGCCCGATCCGGGGGCGAGCAGTACGTC.

The gene calls are TRBV4-3 and TRBJ2-1; 12 bases map to TRBD2. The CDR3 covers 19 residues. Germline V gives CDR1 LGHNA, CDR2 YSLEER. Trimming removed 0 bases from V and 6 bases from J; junction bases left unmatched: 12. The CDR3 nucleotides are TGCGCCAGCAGCCAAGAGACGGGAACACTAGCGGGGGGAGGCAATGAGCAGTTCTTC. Translating it yields CASSQETGTLAGGGNEQFF.

This clonotype was observed a few times. This chain connects TRBV5-1 to TRBJ1-1; D perhaps matches TRBD1 (6 bases). CDR1 and CDR2 (germline): SGHRS, YFSETQ. The V end lost 4 bases, the J end lost 0 bases, and 10 bases lay between the germline ends. The CDR3 spans 14 residues. The CDR3 DNA is TGCGCCAGCAGCAAGGACAGCATGAACACTGAAGCTTTCTTT. Its protein product is CASSKDSMNTEAFF. Variable domain in full (rest from reference TRBV5-1 and TRBJ1-1): KAGVTQTPRYLIKTRGQQVTLSCSPISGHRSVSWYQQTPGQGLQFLFEYFSETQRNKGNFPGRFSGRQFSNSRSEMNVSTLELGDSALYLCASSKDSMNTEAFFGQGTRLTVV.

This clonotype was seen a handful of times. The chain uses TRBV20-1 and TRBJ2-1; 14 bases map to TRBD2. Germline loops: CDR1 DFQATT, CDR2 SNEGSKA (reference sequence). V lost 4 bases and J lost 10; bases outside the gene matches: 6. The length of the CDR3 is 14 residues. In DNA, the CDR3 is TGCAGTGCTACTGGACTAGCGGGGGGCGGGGAGCAGTTCTTC. Translating gives CSATGLAGGGEQFF.

This clonotype appeared many times. J is TRBJ2-2 and V is TRBV6-1; TRBD2 matches at 7 bases. The CDR3 contains 14 residues. With V trimmed by 6 bases and J by 0 bases, 1 base remained unmatched. The germline gives CDR1 MNHNS, CDR2 SASEGT. DNA for the CDR3: TGTGCCAGCAGGGGGGGGGCGAACACCGGGGAGCTGTTTTTT. Amino acid sequence: CASRGGANTGELFF.

In this sample, this clonotype turned up many times. The chain couples TRBV7-8 to TRBJ2-1; D may be TRBD1 (6 bases). Germline lookup yields CDR1 SGHVS and CDR2 FQNEAQ. V dropped 5 bases and J dropped 6 bases, with 11 bases sitting between them. The CDR3 runs to 13 residues. The CDR3 DNA is TGTGCCAGCAGCGTGGACAGCTTCAATGAGCAGTTCTTC. Translating gives CASSVDSFNEQFF.

This chain links TRBV28 with TRBJ1-5; possible D gene TRBD1, 5 bases. Trimming removed 7 bases at V and 11 bases at J, with 24 bases between. CDR3 length: 15 amino acids. CDR1 is MDHEN, CDR2 SYDVKM, per germline. CDR3 nucleotides: TGTGCCAGCAACTTCCAGGGAAATGTTCCAGCAACCCAGCATTTT. This encodes CASNFQGNVPATQHF.

The CDR3 spells CASSLPTGNYGYTF. The CDR3 DNA reads TGTGCCAGCAGCTTGCCGACAGGCAACTATGGCTACACCTTC. The V and J genes are TRBV5-5 and TRBJ1-2; D perhaps matches TRBD1 (6 bases). The V gene lost 1 base and the J gene lost 2 bases, with 9 bases spanning the gap. Germline assignment: CDR1 SGHKS and CDR2 YYEKEE (reference sequence). The CDR3 is made up of 14 amino acids.

This clonotype was counted a few times. The chain is built from TRBV4-1 and TRBJ2-3; D is uncertain. The CDR3 covers 12 residues. Looked up from germline, CDR1 is MGHRA and CDR2 is YSYEKL. V was pared by 1 base and J by 9 bases, with 8 bases between. CDR3 nucleotides: TGCGCCAGCAGCCAAGTGGCTGCGACGCAGTATTTT. Protein: CASSQVAATQYF.

This clonotype was seen a handful of times. This chain links TRBV12-3 or TRBV12-4 with TRBJ2-1; 10 bases match TRBD1. The junction had 4 bases not matched to a gene; V was cut back by 3 bases and J by 8 bases. The CDR3 is 14 amino acids. CDR3 region: CASSLGQGIDEQFF. DNA for the CDR3: TGTGCCAGCAGTTTGGGACAGGGGATCGATGAGCAGTTCTTC.

The chain uses TRBV7-2 and TRBJ1-2; D may be TRBD1 (5 bases). From germline, CDR1 is SGHTA and CDR2 FQGNSA. V lost 8 bases to trimming and J lost 2 bases, with 15 bases between them. The CDR3 totals 14 residues. The CDR3 protein is CASSGREGNYGYTF. In DNA, the CDR3 is TGTGCCAGCTCCGGGAGGGAGGGGAACTATGGCTACACCTTC.

The gene calls are TRBV4-2 and TRBJ1-4; tentative D call: TRBD1 (6 bases). Germline-derived CDR1 and CDR2 are LGHNA and YNFKEQ. The CDR3 consists of 16 residues. Trimming took off 0 bases at V and 1 base at J, with 9 bases between the two ends. In DNA form, the CDR3 reads TGTGCCAGCAGCCAAGATTGGGGGCGAACTAATGAAAAACTGTTTTTT. Protein sequence: CASSQDWGRTNEKLFF.

This clonotype was seen a handful of times. V gene TRBV5-1 combines with J gene TRBJ2-5; a weak D match, TRBD2 (5 bases). CDR3 length equals 14 residues. V was shortened by 0 bases and J by 2 bases, with 8 bases between the two germline ends. CDR1 is SGHRS, CDR2 YFSETQ, per germline. The CDR3 spells CASSLAREQETQYF. The CDR3 DNA reads TGCGCCAGCAGCTTGGCACGGGAACAAGAGACCCAGTACTTC.

This chain joins TRBV5-4 and TRBJ2-2; tentatively, D is TRBD1 (6 bases). The germline V gene has CDR1 SGHNT and CDR2 YYREEE (reference sequence). Trimming pared 2 bases from V and 6 bases from J, leaving 11 bases between. This CDR3 comprises 14 residues. The CDR3 loop is CASSLLGAPGELFF. Written as DNA, the CDR3 is TGTGCCAGCAGCTTATTGGGGGCCCCCGGGGAGCTGTTTTTT.

In its sample, this clonotype was seen once. The CDR3 spells CAWSGTGSTDTQYF. CDR3 DNA sequence: TGTGCCTGGAGTGGAACAGGGAGCACAGATACGCAGTATTTT. The genes are TRBV30 and TRBJ2-3; maybe TRBD1 (6 bases). The CDR3 extends over 14 amino acids. V was shortened by 1 base and J by 0 bases, with 8 bases between the two germline ends. CDR1 is GTSNPN, CDR2 SVGIG, per germline (reference sequence).

J is TRBJ1-5 and V is TRBV28; 9 bases are a match to TRBD1. V shed 4 bases and J 7 bases; nucleotides not matched to a gene: 11. The V gene's germline CDR1 is MDHEN and CDR2 SYDVKM. The CDR3 covers 16 residues. CDR3 protein: CASSSSQGAGRQPQHF. The CDR3 DNA is TGTGCCAGCAGTTCATCACAGGGGGCAGGGAGACAGCCCCAGCATTTT.

The chain links TRBV6-5 to TRBJ1-2, with D possibly TRBD1 on 6 matching bases. This CDR3 has 14 residues. V lost 0 bases, J lost 8 bases, and 13 bases lay in between. Germline CDR1 is MNHEY and CDR2 is SVGAGI. The CDR3 here is CASSYSRDIRGYTF. The CDR3 DNA is TGTGCCAGCAGTTACTCGCGGGACATCAGGGGCTACACCTTC.

This clonotype was seen only a few times. This chain links TRBV7-2 with TRBJ2-5, with D hard to call. V shed 2 bases and J shed 5 bases, with 15 bases lying between them. The CDR3 has 15 residues. CDR1 SGHTA and CDR2 FQGNSA come from the germline V gene. DNA of the CDR3: TGTGCCAGCAGCTTAATAGTGATCTCTGGGGAGACCCAGTACTTC. Translated, it gives CASSLIVISGETQYF.

The V call is TRBV27, the J call TRBJ1-1; D remains unclear. The CDR3 sequence is 13 residues long. V was trimmed by 5 bases and J by 3 bases, leaving 10 bases between them. Per the germline V gene, CDR1 is MNHEY and CDR2 is SMNVEV (reference sequence). The CDR3 here is CASSINRYTEAFF. The CDR3 nucleotides are TGTGCCAGCAGTATAAATCGGTACACTGAAGCTTTCTTT.

The chain employs TRBV18 and TRBJ2-3; maybe TRBD1 (5 bases). V dropped 10 bases and J dropped 0 bases, with 20 bases sitting between them. The CDR3 length is 16 residues. The germline V gene encodes CDR1 KGHSH and CDR2 LQKENI. The CDR3 DNA is TGTGCCACTCAAGACAGCCTCTTTGCTAGCACAGATACGCAGTATTTT. This gives the protein CATQDSLFASTDTQYF.